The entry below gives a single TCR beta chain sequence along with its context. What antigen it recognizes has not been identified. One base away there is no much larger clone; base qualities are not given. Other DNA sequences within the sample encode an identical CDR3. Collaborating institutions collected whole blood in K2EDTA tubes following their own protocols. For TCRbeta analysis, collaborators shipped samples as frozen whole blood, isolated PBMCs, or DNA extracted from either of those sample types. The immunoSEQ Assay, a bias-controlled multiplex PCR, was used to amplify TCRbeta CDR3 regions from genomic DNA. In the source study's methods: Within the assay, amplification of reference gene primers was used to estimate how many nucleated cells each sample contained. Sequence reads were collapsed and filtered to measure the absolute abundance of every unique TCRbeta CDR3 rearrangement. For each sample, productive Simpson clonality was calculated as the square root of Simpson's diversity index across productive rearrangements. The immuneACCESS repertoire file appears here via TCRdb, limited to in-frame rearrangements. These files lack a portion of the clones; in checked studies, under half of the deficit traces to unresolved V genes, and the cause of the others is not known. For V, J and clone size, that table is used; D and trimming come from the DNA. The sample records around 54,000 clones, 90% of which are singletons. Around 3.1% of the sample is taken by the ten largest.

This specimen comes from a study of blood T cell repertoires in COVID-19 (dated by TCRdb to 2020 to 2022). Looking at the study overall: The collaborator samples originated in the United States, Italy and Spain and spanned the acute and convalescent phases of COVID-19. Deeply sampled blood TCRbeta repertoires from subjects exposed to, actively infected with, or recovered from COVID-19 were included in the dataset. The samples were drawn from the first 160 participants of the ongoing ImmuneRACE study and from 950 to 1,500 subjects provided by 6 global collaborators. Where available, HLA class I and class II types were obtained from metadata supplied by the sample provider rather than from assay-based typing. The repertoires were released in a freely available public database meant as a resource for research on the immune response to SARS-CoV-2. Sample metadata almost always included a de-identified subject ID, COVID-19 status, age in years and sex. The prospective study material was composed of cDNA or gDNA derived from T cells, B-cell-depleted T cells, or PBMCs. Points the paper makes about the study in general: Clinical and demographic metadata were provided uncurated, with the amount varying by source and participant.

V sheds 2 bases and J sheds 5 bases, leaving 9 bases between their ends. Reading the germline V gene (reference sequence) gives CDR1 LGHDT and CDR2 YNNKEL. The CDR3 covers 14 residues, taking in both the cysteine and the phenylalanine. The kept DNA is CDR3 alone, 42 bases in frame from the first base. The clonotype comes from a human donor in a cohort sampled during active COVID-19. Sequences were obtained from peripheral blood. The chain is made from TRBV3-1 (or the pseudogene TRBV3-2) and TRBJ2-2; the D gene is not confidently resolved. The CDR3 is CASSQPGRTGELFF. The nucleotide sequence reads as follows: TGTGCCAGCAGCCAACCAGGTCGGACCGGGGAGCTGTTTTTT.